This entry describes one T cell receptor (beta chain). These data originate in a study of T-cell reconstitution after alpha-beta-depleted transplantation in children. A TCRbeta library incorporating unique molecular identifiers was prepared. Via MiXCR, TCRdb re-called the PCR reads, giving one row per CDR3 protein. The table lists 700,000 to 950,000 distinct CDR3 sequences, 15% to 20% of them singletons. V shed 3 bases and J shed 4 bases, with 12 bases lying between them. Germline V CDR1 and CDR2: MNHEY, SVGAGI. This CDR3 contains 15 residues. The V and J genes are TRBV6-5 and TRBJ1-4; TRBD1 is a possible D gene (5 bases). This sequence originates from a male patient younger than 18 who had a stem cell transplant for acute lymphoblastic leukemia, so the T cells may come from the graft donor. The specimen was PBMCs, mostly from graft donor cells, collected 360 days after TCRalphabeta/CD19-depleted stem cell transplant. CDR3 coding DNA: TGTGCCAGCAGTTATGGAGGGGTTAATAATGAAAAACTGTTTTTT. It codes for CASSYGGVNNEKLFF.